This T cell receptor (beta chain) was captured by sequencing in a study of T cell responses to AZD1222 COVID-19 vaccine. The germline gives CDR1 SGDLS, CDR2 YYNGEE. V dropped 1 base and J dropped 8 bases, with 9 bases sitting between them. The CDR3 length is 12 residues. The table came from immunoSEQ multiplex PCR; TCRdb's copy has only in-frame clones and leaves some out. This table holds fewer than 150,000 clones, roughly nine tenths found once. The starting material was peripheral blood, obtained on day 0 of AZD1222 vaccination. This clonotype was sampled from an adult in good health. This chain uses TRBV9 with TRBJ1-1; D is uncertain. The CDR3 nucleotides read TGTGCCAGCAGCGTATCGGGCAGGGAAGCTTTCTTT. Translated: CASSVSGREAFF.